Following are 5 T cell receptor beta chains from one sample sequenced in a study of T cells after posttransplantation cyclophosphamide. Clones were sequenced by immunoSEQ multiplex PCR, and TCRdb holds only the in-frame ones, with some missing. The sample holds fewer than 55,000 clones, and no clone turns up only once. Sequenced: PBMCs. These receptors came from a man aged 40-50 years in good health, CMV-negative, and a related stem cell transplant donor.

In its sample, this clone was seen many times. The chain couples TRBV25-1 to TRBJ2-7, with D perhaps matching TRBD2 (6 bases). Trimming cost V 1 base and J 1 base, with 11 bases left between them. CDR3 length: 15 amino acids. Germline CDR1 MGHDK, CDR2 SYGVNS. CDR3 in DNA: TGTGCCAGCAGTGAATGGCGCGGAGGGTCCTACGAGCAGTACTTC. As protein: CASSEWRGGSYEQYF.

This clone was recorded at least ten times. The CDR3 region has the DNA TGCGCCAGCAGCCAGGGACTATTGGAGACCCAGTACTTC. This gives the protein CASSQGLLETQYF. The chain is built from TRBV4-1 and TRBJ2-5; TRBD2 aligns across 7 bases. This CDR3 region has 13 residues. Germline CDR1 MGHRA, CDR2 YSYEKL. The junction had 3 bases not matched to a gene; V was cut back by 3 bases and J by 5 bases.

This clone was recorded many times. This sequence joins TRBV21-1 and TRBJ2-7; TRBD2 was called by the table and not checked on the DNA. TRBV21-1 is a known pseudogene. This CDR3 is 14 amino acids long. The chain's CDR3 is CASSKVAGGYEQYV. As DNA, the CDR3 is TGTGCCAGCAGCAAAGTAGCGGGAGGCTACGAGCAGTACGTC.

This clone was seen at least ten times. The chain recombines TRBV5-1 with TRBJ2-1; TRBD2 agrees at 10 bases. Trimming cost V 1 base and J 6 bases; bases outside gene matches: 4. CDR1 is SGHRS and CDR2 is YFSETQ in the germline V gene. This CDR3 is 15 amino acids long. The CDR3 here is CASSLTSGVFNEQFF. CDR3 DNA: TGCGCCAGCAGCTTGACTAGCGGGGTCTTCAATGAGCAGTTCTTC.

This chain links TRBV4-3 with TRBJ1-2; D not resolved. The CDR3 loop spans 15 amino acids. Germline values: CDR1 LGHNA, CDR2 YSLEER. V was cut by 0 bases and J by 5 bases, with 13 bases left in between. In DNA, the CDR3 is TGCGCCAGCAGCCAAGATAGCGGCCCAAGGTATGGCTACACCTTC. Translated, it gives CASSQDSGPRYGYTF.